Presented here are 11 T cell receptor beta chains from one specimen sequenced in a study of cytomegalovirus exposure and HLA in healthy donors. The PCR ran on 60 Vbeta and 13 Jbeta primers. The protocol was immunoSEQ multiplex PCR, while the TCRdb copy is restricted to in-frame clones and leaves out a portion. The sample records over 65,000 clones, roughly 78% being singletons. Sequencing input: PBMCs. These receptors were obtained from a man in his forties in good health and CMV-seronegative.

The CDR3 DNA follows: TGTGCCAGCACTCCCGGGACACATGACACCGGGGAGCTGTTTTTT. This codes for CASTPGTHDTGELFF. The chain joins TRBV28 to TRBJ2-2, with D perhaps matching TRBD1 (6 bases). V was trimmed by 7 bases and J by 3 bases, leaving 15 bases between them. Germline V gives CDR1 MDHEN, CDR2 SYDVKM. The CDR3 covers 15 residues.

V is TRBV27 and J is TRBJ2-5; 9 nucleotides match TRBD2. J lost 5 bases, V lost 3 bases, and 13 bases had no gene match. This CDR3 is 17 amino acids long. Germline V CDR1 and CDR2: MNHEY, SMNVEV (reference sequence). The CDR3 sequence is CASSFLPRGLASETQYF. CDR3 in DNA: TGTGCCAGCAGTTTCCTCCCGCGGGGACTAGCATCGGAGACCCAGTACTTC.

The V call is TRBV27, the J call TRBJ2-3, with a weak D call TRBD1 (5 bases). The V gene lost 6 bases and the J gene lost 1 base, with 14 bases spanning the gap. Germline CDR1 is MNHEY and CDR2 is SMNVEV (reference sequence). The CDR3 is 15 residues long. The CDR3 here is CASRRRIQGTDTQYF. The CDR3 DNA sequence: TGTGCCAGCAGGCGAAGGATACAGGGCACAGATACGCAGTATTTT.

The chain employs TRBV7-2 and TRBJ2-5, with 8 bases that match TRBD1. The DNA matches TRBJ2-7 better at its end, which makes the J call doubtful. The CDR3 length is 15 residues. CDR1 and CDR2 (germline): SGHTA, FQGNSA. The CDR3 here is CASSMRTGKISEQYF. The DNA of the CDR3 is TGTGCCAGCAGCATGAGGACAGGGAAAATCAGCGAGCAGTACTTC.

This chain joins TRBV6-1 and TRBJ2-1, with 10 bases aligning to TRBD2. Germline V gene sequence: CDR1 MNHNS, CDR2 SASEGT. With 4 bases clipped from V and 10 bases from J, the junction kept 4 bases outside the gene matches. CDR3 length: 13 amino acids. The CDR3 DNA reads TGTGCCAGCAGTGTGCTAGCGGGGGTAGAGCAGTTCTTC. It translates to CASSVLAGVEQFF.

The V gene is TRBV7-2, the J gene TRBJ2-3; 13 bases are shared with TRBD2. The germline CDR1 and CDR2 sequences are SGHTA and FQGNSA. CDR3 length equals 17 residues. J was trimmed by 5 bases and V by 0 bases; bases with no gene match: 5. As DNA, the CDR3 is TGTGCCAGCAGCTTAGCGCTTCGGACTAGCGGGGGAGATACGCAGTATTTT. It codes for CASSLALRTSGGDTQYF.

V and J are TRBV4-2 and TRBJ1-2; the D is unclear. V lost 0 bases, J lost 4 bases, and 12 bases lay in between. CDR3 length: 15 residues. Germline V gene lookup returns CDR1 LGHNA and CDR2 YNFKEQ. The CDR3 nucleotides read TGTGCCAGCAGCCAAGATAGGAGAGGGATCTATGGCTACACCTTC. It translates to CASSQDRRGIYGYTF.

This clone was counted between two and nine times. J is TRBJ1-1 and V is TRBV27, with no clear D. The CDR3 totals 13 residues. V dropped 1 base and J dropped 1 base, with 4 bases sitting between them. Germline loops: CDR1 MNHEY, CDR2 SMNVEV (reference sequence). As DNA, the CDR3 is TGTGCCAGCAGTTTATACAAGAACACTGAAGCTTTCTTT. Translated, it gives CASSLYKNTEAFF.

The chain combines TRBV11-3 with TRBJ1-1, with D possibly matching TRBD1 (6 bases). This CDR3 comprises 13 residues. The V end lost 3 bases, the J end lost 6 bases, and 11 bases lay between the germline ends. Germline assignment: CDR1 SGHNT and CDR2 YENEEA. CDR3 protein: CASSLGSGAEAFF. DNA of the CDR3: TGTGCCAGCAGCTTGGGATCAGGGGCTGAAGCTTTCTTT.

This clone turned up a few times. The sample carries other DNA sequences with the same CDR3. The chain employs TRBV10-3 and TRBJ2-1, with D possibly TRBD2 on 5 matching bases. Germline-derived CDR1 and CDR2 are ENHRY and SYGVKD. V was cut by 7 bases and J by 1 base, with 11 bases left in between. This CDR3 spans 14 amino acids. CDR3 residues: CAIMRESSYNEQFF. For the CDR3, the DNA is TGTGCCATCATGAGGGAGTCTTCCTACAATGAGCAGTTCTTC.

The rearrangement links TRBV10-3 to TRBJ1-2, with TRBD1 as a possible D gene (5 bases). The CDR3 extends over 13 amino acids. Trimming removed 7 bases from V and 4 bases from J, with 13 bases in between. Germline V gene sequence: CDR1 ENHRY, CDR2 SYGVKD. The CDR3 spells CAITATDGYGYTF. For the CDR3, the DNA is TGTGCCATCACCGCGACAGATGGCTATGGCTACACCTTC.